This T cell receptor beta chain was found in a study of cytomegalovirus exposure and HLA in healthy donors. Study findings and constraints: The study found most TCR sequences rare, yet found some public TCRs in many donors.

For this clone: What it recognizes is unknown.

CDR1 is SNHLY and CDR2 is FYNNEI in the germline V gene. The CDR3 is 14 residues long. The V and J ends lost 8 bases and 0 bases, in that order; junction bases with no gene match: 3. The PCR used 60 Vbeta and 13 Jbeta primers. Here immunoSEQ multiplex PCR was the method, and the copy in TCRdb shows in-frame clones only, minus some. This table holds about 100,000 clones, 81% found once. The sequence derives from a man aged 40-49 years in good health and CMV-seropositive. The rearrangement uses TRBV2 and TRBJ1-4, with 7 bases identical to TRBD1. Sequenced input: PBMCs. DNA for the CDR3: TGTGCCAGCTCCAGGGGGGCAACTAATGAAAAACTGTTTTTT. It specifies CASSRGATNEKLFF.